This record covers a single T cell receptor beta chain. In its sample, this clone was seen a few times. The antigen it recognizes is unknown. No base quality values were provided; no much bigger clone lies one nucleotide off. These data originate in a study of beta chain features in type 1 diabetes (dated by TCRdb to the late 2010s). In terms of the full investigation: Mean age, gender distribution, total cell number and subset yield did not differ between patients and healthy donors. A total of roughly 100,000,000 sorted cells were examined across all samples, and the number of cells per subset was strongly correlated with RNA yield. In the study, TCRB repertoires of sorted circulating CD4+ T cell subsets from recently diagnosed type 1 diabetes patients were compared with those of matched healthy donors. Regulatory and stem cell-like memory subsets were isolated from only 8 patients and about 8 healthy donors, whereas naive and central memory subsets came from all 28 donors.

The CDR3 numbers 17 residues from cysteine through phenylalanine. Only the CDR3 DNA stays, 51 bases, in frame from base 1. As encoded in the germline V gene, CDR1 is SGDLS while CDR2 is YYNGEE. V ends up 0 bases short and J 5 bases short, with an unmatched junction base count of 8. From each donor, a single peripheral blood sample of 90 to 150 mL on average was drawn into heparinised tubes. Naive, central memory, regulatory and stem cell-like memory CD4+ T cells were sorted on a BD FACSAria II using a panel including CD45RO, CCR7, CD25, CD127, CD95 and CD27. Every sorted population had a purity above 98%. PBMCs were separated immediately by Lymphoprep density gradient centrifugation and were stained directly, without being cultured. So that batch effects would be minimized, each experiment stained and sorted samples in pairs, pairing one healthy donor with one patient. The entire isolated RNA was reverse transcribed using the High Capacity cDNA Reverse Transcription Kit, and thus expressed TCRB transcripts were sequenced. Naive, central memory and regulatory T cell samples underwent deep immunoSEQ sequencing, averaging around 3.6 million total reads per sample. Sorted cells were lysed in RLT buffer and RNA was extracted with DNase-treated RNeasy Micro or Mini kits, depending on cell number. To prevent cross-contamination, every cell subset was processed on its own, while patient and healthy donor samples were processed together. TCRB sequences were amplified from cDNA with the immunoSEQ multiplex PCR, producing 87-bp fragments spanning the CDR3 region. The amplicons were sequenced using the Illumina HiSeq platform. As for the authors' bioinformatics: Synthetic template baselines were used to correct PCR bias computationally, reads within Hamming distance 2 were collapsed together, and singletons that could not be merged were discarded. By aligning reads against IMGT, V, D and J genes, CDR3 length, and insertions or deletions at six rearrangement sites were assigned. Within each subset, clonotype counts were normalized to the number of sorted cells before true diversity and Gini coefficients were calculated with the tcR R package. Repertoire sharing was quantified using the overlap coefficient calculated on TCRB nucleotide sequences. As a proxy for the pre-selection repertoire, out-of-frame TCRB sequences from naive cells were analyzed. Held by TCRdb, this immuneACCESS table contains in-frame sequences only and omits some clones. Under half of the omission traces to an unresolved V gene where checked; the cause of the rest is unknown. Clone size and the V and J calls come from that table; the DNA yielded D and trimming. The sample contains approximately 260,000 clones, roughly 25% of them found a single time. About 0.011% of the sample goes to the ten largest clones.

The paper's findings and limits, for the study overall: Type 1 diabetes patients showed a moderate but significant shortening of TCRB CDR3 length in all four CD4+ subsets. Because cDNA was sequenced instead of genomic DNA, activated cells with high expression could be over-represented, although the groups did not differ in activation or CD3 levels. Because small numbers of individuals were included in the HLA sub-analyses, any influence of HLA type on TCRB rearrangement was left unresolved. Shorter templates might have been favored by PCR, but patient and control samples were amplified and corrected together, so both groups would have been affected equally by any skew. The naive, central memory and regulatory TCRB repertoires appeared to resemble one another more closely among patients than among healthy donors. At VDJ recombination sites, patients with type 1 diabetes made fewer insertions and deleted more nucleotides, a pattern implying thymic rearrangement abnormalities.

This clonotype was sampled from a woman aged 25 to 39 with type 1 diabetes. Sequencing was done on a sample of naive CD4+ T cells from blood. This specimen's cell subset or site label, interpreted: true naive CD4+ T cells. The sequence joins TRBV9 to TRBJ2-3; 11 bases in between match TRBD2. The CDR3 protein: CASSVEELAGAKDTQYF. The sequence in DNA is TGTGCCAGCAGCGTAGAGGAACTAGCGGGAGCGAAAGATACGCAGTATTTT. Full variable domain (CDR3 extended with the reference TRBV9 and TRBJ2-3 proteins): DSGVTQTPKHLITATGQRVTLRCSPRSGDLSVYWYQQSLDQGLQFLIQYYNGEERAKGNILERFSAQQFPDLHSELNLSSLELGDSALYFCASSVEELAGAKDTQYFGPGTRLTVL.